The present entry profiles one T cell receptor (beta chain) with its context. The PCR ran on 60 Vbeta and 13 Jbeta primers. Sequencing used immunoSEQ multiplex PCR; TCRdb keeps in-frame clones, though not all of them. This sample has under 250,000 clones, with roughly 85% found just once. This sample is part of a study of cytomegalovirus exposure and HLA in healthy donors. Germline V gene lookup returns CDR1 SEHNR and CDR2 FQNEAQ (reference sequence). The trim removed 1 base at V and 4 bases at J, leaving 6 bases unmatched. This CDR3 spans 17 amino acids. What was sequenced was PBMCs. This clonotype was obtained from a woman in her twenties or thirties in good health and CMV-seropositive. The V and J genes are TRBV7-9 and TRBJ2-1, with 11 bases fitting TRBD2. The CDR3 nucleotides read TGTGCCAGCAGCTTAGGACTAGCGGGGCGACATTACAATGAGCAGTTCTTC. Its protein product is CASSLGLAGRHYNEQFF.